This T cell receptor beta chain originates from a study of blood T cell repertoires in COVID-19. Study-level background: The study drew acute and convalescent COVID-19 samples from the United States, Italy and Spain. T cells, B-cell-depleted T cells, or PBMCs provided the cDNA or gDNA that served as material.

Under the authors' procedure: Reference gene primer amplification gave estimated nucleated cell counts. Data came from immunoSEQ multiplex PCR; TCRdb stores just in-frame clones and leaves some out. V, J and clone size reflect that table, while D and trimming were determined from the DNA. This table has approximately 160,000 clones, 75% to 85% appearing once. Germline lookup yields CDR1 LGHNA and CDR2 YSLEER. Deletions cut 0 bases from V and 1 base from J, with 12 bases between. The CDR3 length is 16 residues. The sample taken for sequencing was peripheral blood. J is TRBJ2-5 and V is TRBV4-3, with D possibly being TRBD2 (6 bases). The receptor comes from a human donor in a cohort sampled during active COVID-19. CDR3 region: CASSQERQGGQETQYF. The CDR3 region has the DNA TGCGCCAGCAGCCAAGAACGCCAGGGAGGCCAAGAGACCCAGTACTTC.